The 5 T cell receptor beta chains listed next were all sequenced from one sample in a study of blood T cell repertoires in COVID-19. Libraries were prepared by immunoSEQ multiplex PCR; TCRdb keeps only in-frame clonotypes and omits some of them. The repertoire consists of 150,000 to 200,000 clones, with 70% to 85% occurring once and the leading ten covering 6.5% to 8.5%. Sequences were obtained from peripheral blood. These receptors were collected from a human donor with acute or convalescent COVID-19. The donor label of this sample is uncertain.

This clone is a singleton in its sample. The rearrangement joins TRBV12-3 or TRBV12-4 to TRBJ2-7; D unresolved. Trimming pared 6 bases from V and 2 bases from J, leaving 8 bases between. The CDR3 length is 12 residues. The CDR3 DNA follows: TGTGCCAGCAGCCCTGGGCCCTACGAGCAGTACTTC. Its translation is CASSPGPYEQYF.

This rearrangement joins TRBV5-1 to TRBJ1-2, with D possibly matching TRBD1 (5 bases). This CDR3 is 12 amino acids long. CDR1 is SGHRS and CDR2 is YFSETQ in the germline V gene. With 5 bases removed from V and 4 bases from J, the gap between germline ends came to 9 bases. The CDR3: CASRGDSYGYTF. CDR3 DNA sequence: TGCGCCAGCAGGGGCGACAGCTATGGCTACACCTTC.

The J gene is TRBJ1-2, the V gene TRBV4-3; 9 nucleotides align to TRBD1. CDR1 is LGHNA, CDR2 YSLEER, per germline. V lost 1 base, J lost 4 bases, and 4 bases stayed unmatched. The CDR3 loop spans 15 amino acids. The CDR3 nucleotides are TGCGCCAGCAGCCAAGCCGGGACAGGGCTCTATGGCTACACCTTC. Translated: CASSQAGTGLYGYTF.

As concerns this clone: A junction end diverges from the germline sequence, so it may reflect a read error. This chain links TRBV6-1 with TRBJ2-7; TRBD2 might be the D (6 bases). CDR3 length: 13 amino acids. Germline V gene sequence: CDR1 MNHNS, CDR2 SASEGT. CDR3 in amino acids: CASSEALRAGYDF. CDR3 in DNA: TGTGCCAGCAGTGAAGCGCTTCGGGCGGGGTACGACTTC.

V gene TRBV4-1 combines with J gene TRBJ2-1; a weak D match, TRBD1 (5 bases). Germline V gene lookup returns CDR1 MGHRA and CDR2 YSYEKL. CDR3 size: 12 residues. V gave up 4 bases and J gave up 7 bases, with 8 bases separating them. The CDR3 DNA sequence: TGCGCCAGCAGCCCCAGGGTAAATGAGCAGTTCTTC. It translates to CASSPRVNEQFF.